Listed here are 26 T cell receptor beta chains from one sample, sequenced in a study of cytomegalovirus exposure and HLA in healthy donors. This PCR relied on a set of 60 Vbeta primers and 13 Jbeta primers. Produced via immunoSEQ multiplex PCR; TCRdb's table is partial and in-frame only. The table lists approximately 58,000 clones. Sequenced input: PBMCs. These receptors were collected from a man between 18 and 35 years old in good health and CMV-seropositive.

The CDR3 spells CASSYSATNEKLFF. In DNA form, the CDR3 reads TGTGCCAGCAGTTATTCTGCAACTAATGAAAAACTGTTTTTT. The chain has TRBV6-5 and TRBJ1-4; no clear D. The ends were cut back, 3 bases at V and 0 bases at J, with 5 bases in the middle. This CDR3 has 14 amino acids. The germline gives CDR1 MNHEY, CDR2 SVGAGI.

The rearrangement joins TRBV6-6 to TRBJ1-4, with D possibly TRBD1 on 5 matching bases. The CDR3 runs 16 residues. Trimming stripped 2 bases from V and 0 bases from J, with 10 bases between. Germline V gene lookup returns CDR1 MNHNY and CDR2 SVGAGI (reference sequence). The CDR3 DNA is TGTGCCAGCAGTTACGGGAGGGGCGCAACTAATGAAAAACTGTTTTTT. Protein sequence: CASSYGRGATNEKLFF.

J is TRBJ1-4 and V is TRBV10-3, with D unresolved. CDR3 size: 14 residues. V lost 3 bases and J lost 5, with 10 bases in between. The germline V gene encodes CDR1 ENHRY and CDR2 SYGVKD. CDR3 DNA: TGTGCCATCAGTGATACAAGACTAAATGAAAAACTGTTTTTT. This codes for CAISDTRLNEKLFF.

Its frequency marks this clone as medium-sized. V usage is TRBV6-1 and J usage is TRBJ2-3; 9 bases line up with TRBD2. The ends lost 3 bases at V and 4 bases at J; junction bases unmatched: 2. Germline V gene lookup returns CDR1 MNHNS and CDR2 SASEGT. The CDR3 spans 14 residues. CDR3: CASSDLAGSDTQYF. The CDR3 bases are TGTGCCAGCAGTGATCTAGCGGGATCAGATACGCAGTATTTT.

This chain joins TRBV14 and TRBJ2-1; D remains ambiguous. The V end lost 1 base, the J end lost 5 bases, and 12 bases lay between the germline ends. The length of the CDR3 is 15 residues. Germline V gene lookup returns CDR1 SGHDN and CDR2 FVKESK. The CDR3 DNA follows: TGTGCCAGCAGCCAAGGCCCTCCAGTGAACAATGAGCAGTTCTTC. Its protein is CASSQGPPVNNEQFF.

V is TRBV5-5 and J is TRBJ2-1, with 12 bases lining up with TRBD2. Germline V gene data show CDR1 as SGHKS and CDR2 as YYEKEE (reference sequence). V shed 1 base, J shed 8 bases, and the junction held 7 bases outside the gene matches. The CDR3 runs to 16 residues. CDR3 sequence (DNA): TGTGCCAGCAGCTTGTTGCTAGCGGGAGGGCCAGATGAGCAGTTCTTC. Amino acid sequence: CASSLLLAGGPDEQFF.

This rearrangement joins TRBV27 to TRBJ2-1; 8 nucleotides agree with TRBD2. After removal of 0 bases from V and 2 bases from J, the junction contained 3 bases not matched to a gene. There are 16 residues in the CDR3. From germline, CDR1 is MNHEY and CDR2 SMNVEV (reference sequence). The CDR3 protein is CASSLSGGRPYNEQFF. The CDR3 coding sequence is TGTGCCAGCAGTTTATCGGGCGGGAGGCCCTACAATGAGCAGTTCTTC.

This chain uses TRBV7-9 with TRBJ2-4; a weak D match, TRBD1 (6 bases). The germline V and J ends were trimmed by 0 bases and 4 bases, with 13 bases remaining between them. This CDR3 region has 16 residues. Germline CDR1 SEHNR, CDR2 FQNEAQ (reference sequence). In DNA form, the CDR3 reads TGTGCCAGCAGCTTAGCGAAATCTGGACAGAAAAACATTCAGTACTTC. This sequence encodes CASSLAKSGQKNIQYF.

The genes are TRBV6-1 and TRBJ2-2, with 10 bases fitting TRBD2. Trimming took 6 bases from V and 7 from J; bases not matched to a gene: 5. The length of the CDR3 is 14 residues. Germline-derived CDR1 and CDR2 are MNHNS and SASEGT. CDR3 DNA: TGTGCCAGCAGACTAGCGGGAAGGGGCGGGGAGCTGTTTTTT. It specifies CASRLAGRGGELFF.

CDR3 in amino acids: CASSEASGGPQHF. For the CDR3, the DNA is TGTGCCAGCAGTGAAGCTTCAGGGGGGCCCCAGCATTTT. The genes are TRBV2 and TRBJ1-5; the match to TRBD1 covers 7 bases. The CDR3 runs to 13 residues. Germline CDR1 reads SNHLY; CDR2 reads FYNNEI. The V segment lost 0 bases and the J segment 9 bases; nucleotides outside the gene matches: 2.

The chain joins TRBV5-5 to TRBJ2-2, with TRBD1 identical over 9 bases. The CDR3 spans 17 residues. V lost 1 base to trimming and J lost 7 bases; unmatched junction nucleotides: 11. CDR1 is SGHKS and CDR2 is YYEKEE in the germline V gene (reference sequence). The CDR3 coding sequence is TGTGCCAGCAGCTTGCGTCCCGGGACAGGGTTTATCGGGGAGCTGTTTTTT. It is translated as CASSLRPGTGFIGELFF.

The J gene is TRBJ1-5, the V gene TRBV6-5; 7 bases are a match to TRBD1. Per the germline V gene, CDR1 is MNHEY and CDR2 is SVGAGI. CDR3 size: 15 residues. The trim removed 6 bases at V and 6 bases at J, leaving 11 bases unmatched. This CDR3 reads CASRQEAGGVQPQHF. The CDR3 DNA sequence: TGTGCCAGCAGACAGGAGGCAGGGGGAGTTCAGCCCCAGCATTTT.

The chain recombines TRBV6-1 with TRBJ2-7; 10 bases match TRBD1. Trimming at V came to 4 bases and at J to 10 bases, leaving 10 bases not matched to a gene. The CDR3 covers 14 residues. Germline V gene lookup returns CDR1 MNHNS and CDR2 SASEGT. CDR3 sequence reads: CASSADRGPLPQYF. CDR3 in DNA: TGTGCCAGCAGTGCCGACAGGGGGCCACTACCCCAGTACTTC.

This chain links TRBV19 with TRBJ1-4, with 9 bases aligning to TRBD1. Germline assignment: CDR1 LNHDA and CDR2 SQIVND (reference sequence). J lost 6 bases, V lost 3 bases, and 5 bases had no gene match. This CDR3 is 15 amino acids long. This CDR3 is CASSMGGDRDEKLFF. In DNA, the CDR3 is TGTGCCAGTAGTATGGGAGGGGACAGGGATGAAAAACTGTTTTTT.

J is TRBJ1-1 and V is TRBV11-3; possibly TRBD1 for D (5 bases). The CDR3 is 13 residues long. Germline assignment: CDR1 SGHNT and CDR2 YENEEA. V lost 3 bases to trimming and J lost 1 base, with 6 bases between them. The CDR3 here is CASSFGGNTEAFF. CDR3 DNA sequence: TGTGCCAGCAGCTTCGGGGGGAACACTGAAGCTTTCTTT.

The rearrangement uses TRBV7-3 and TRBJ1-2; perhaps TRBD1 as D (5 bases). The CDR3 loop spans 13 amino acids. Germline CDR1 and CDR2: SGHTA and FQGTGA. Trimming stripped 2 bases from V and 6 bases from J, with 10 bases between. The CDR3, as DNA: TGTGCCAGCAGCTTACGGGGGAGCGATGGCTACACCTTC. Translation gives CASSLRGSDGYTF.

The chain joins TRBV11-2 to TRBJ2-3; TRBD2 matches 11 bases. J lost 4 bases, V lost 5 bases, and 8 bases had no gene match. CDR1 is SGHAT, CDR2 FQNNGV, per germline. The CDR3 is 16 amino acids. The CDR3 bases are TGTGCCAGCAGCCTACTAGCGGGAGCCACCCCAGATACGCAGTATTTT. This gives the protein CASSLLAGATPDTQYF.

The genes are TRBV25-1 and TRBJ2-7; 7 bases align to TRBD1. Germline CDR1 reads MGHDK; CDR2 reads SYGVNS. CDR3 length equals 15 residues. V gave up 4 bases and J gave up 3 bases; unmatched junction bases: 9. This CDR3 is CASSVPGTVLYEQYF. DNA for the CDR3: TGTGCCAGCAGTGTCCCCGGGACAGTCCTCTACGAGCAGTACTTC.

This chain joins TRBV6-1 and TRBJ2-1; 7 bases match TRBD2. The junction had 11 bases not matched to a gene; V was cut back by 6 bases and J by 6 bases. Germline V lookup: CDR1 MNHNS, CDR2 SASEGT. The CDR3 loop spans 15 amino acids. CDR3 nucleotide sequence: TGTGCCAGCAGACCGGGACTATCGCGCTCCAATGAGCAGTTCTTC. The encoded protein is CASRPGLSRSNEQFF.

V is TRBV5-1 and J is TRBJ2-7, with TRBD2 matching over 9 bases. V lost 4 bases, J lost 3 bases, and 5 bases stayed unmatched. The germline gives CDR1 SGHRS, CDR2 YFSETQ. The CDR3 extends over 14 amino acids. The CDR3, as DNA: TGCGCCAGCAGCCCACAAGCGGGAGGCTACGAGCAGTACTTC. This codes for CASSPQAGGYEQYF.

The rearrangement joins TRBV28 to TRBJ1-1; D is unresolved. Trimming shortened V by 2 bases and J by 3 bases, and 16 bases separated the two germline ends. The CDR3 is 16 residues long. The germline gives CDR1 MDHEN, CDR2 SYDVKM. CDR3 sequence reads: CASSLPSRGRHTEAFF. CDR3 bases: TGTGCCAGCAGTTTACCCTCCCGCGGGAGGCACACTGAAGCTTTCTTT.

The chain links TRBV19 to TRBJ1-5, with D perhaps TRBD1 (6 bases). Germline V gives CDR1 LNHDA, CDR2 SQIVND (reference sequence). Trimming removed 3 bases at V and 0 bases at J, with 9 bases between. The CDR3 is 15 amino acids. CDR3 coding DNA: TGTGCCAGTAGTATGGGACAATATAGCAATCAGCCCCAGCATTTT. Translated, it gives CASSMGQYSNQPQHF.

This chain connects TRBV15 to TRBJ2-1; TRBD2 matches 8 bases. The CDR3 consists of 15 residues. The germline V gene has CDR1 LNHNV and CDR2 YYDKDF (reference sequence). Unmatched junction bases numbered 5, after V lost 5 bases and J lost 2 bases. CDR3 sequence (DNA): TGTGCCACCAGCCGGCGTAGCGGGACCTACAATGAGCAGTTCTTC. Translated: CATSRRSGTYNEQFF.

The chain couples TRBV4-2 to TRBJ1-5, with 7 bases lining up with TRBD1. The CDR3 is made up of 15 amino acids. V lost 6 bases, J lost 2 bases, and 7 bases stayed unmatched. Germline V gene data show CDR1 as LGHNA and CDR2 as YNFKEQ. The DNA for the CDR3 is TGTGCCAGCAGGGACAGGTCAGGGGGCAATCAGCCCCAGCATTTT. This gives the protein CASRDRSGGNQPQHF.

The V call is TRBV7-9, the J call TRBJ1-1, with D possibly being TRBD1 (6 bases). Germline CDR1 reads SEHNR; CDR2 reads FQNEAQ (reference sequence). V shed 0 bases and J shed 3 bases, with 11 bases lying between them. This CDR3 spans 15 amino acids. DNA of the CDR3: TGTGCCAGCAGCTTAGCCTGGGGGCGCGACACTGAAGCTTTCTTT. It yields the protein CASSLAWGRDTEAFF.

The chain uses TRBV10-1 and TRBJ2-1; 7 positions agree with TRBD1. The ends lost 3 bases at V and 9 bases at J; junction bases unmatched: 8. CDR1 and CDR2 from the germline V gene are WNHNN and SYGVQD (reference sequence). The CDR3 is made up of 14 amino acids. The CDR3: CASSENRGFGEQFF. Here the CDR3 DNA reads TGCGCCAGCAGTGAAAACAGGGGTTTCGGTGAGCAGTTCTTC.